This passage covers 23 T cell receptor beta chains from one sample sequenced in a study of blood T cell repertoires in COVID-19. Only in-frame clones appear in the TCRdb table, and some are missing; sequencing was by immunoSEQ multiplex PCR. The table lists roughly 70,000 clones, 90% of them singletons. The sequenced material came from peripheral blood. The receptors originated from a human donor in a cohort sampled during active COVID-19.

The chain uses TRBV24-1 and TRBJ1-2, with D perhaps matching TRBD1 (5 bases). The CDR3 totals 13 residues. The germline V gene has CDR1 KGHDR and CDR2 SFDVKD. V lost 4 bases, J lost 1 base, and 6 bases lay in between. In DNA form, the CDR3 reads TGTGCCACCAGTGAGGGACTTAACTATGGCTACACCTTC. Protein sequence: CATSEGLNYGYTF.

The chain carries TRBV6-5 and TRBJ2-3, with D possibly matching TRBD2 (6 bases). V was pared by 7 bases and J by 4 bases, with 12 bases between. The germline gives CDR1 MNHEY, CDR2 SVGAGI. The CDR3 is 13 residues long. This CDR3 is CASKNGGSDTQYF. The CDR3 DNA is TGTGCCAGCAAAAATGGGGGGTCAGATACGCAGTATTTT.

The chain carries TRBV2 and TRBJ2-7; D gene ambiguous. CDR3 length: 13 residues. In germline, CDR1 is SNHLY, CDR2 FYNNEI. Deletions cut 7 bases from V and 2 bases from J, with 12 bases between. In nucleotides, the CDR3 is TGTGCCAGCATACCCGCGTTCACCTACGAGCAGTACTTC. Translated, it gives CASIPAFTYEQYF.

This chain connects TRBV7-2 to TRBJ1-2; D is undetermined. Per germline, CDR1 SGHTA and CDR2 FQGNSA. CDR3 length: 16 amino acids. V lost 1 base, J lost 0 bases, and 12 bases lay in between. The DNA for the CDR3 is TGTGCCAGCAGCTTAGGGTCCGGGGAGGCTAACTATGGCTACACCTTC. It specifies CASSLGSGEANYGYTF. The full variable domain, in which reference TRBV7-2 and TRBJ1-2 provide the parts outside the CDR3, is GAGVSQSPSNKVTEKGKDVELRCDPISGHTALYWYRQSLGQGLEFLIYFQGNSAPDKSGLPSDRFSAERTGGSVSTLTIQRTQQEDSAVYLCASSLGSGEANYGYTFGSGTRLTVV.

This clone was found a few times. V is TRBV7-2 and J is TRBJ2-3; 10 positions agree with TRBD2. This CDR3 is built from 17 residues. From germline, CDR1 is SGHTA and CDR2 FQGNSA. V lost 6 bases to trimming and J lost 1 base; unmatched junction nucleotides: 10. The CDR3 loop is CASSRDLAGARTDTQYF. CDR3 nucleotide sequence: TGTGCCAGCAGTAGGGATCTAGCGGGGGCCCGCACAGATACGCAGTATTTT. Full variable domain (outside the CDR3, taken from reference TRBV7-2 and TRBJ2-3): GAGVSQSPSNKVTEKGKDVELRCDPISGHTALYWYRQSLGQGLEFLIYFQGNSAPDKSGLPSDRFSAERTGGSVSTLTIQRTQQEDSAVYLCASSRDLAGARTDTQYFGPGTRLTVL.

The CDR3 sequence: CASSGGDLQGTGELFF. The CDR3 bases are TGTGCCAGCAGCGGAGGGGACCTTCAGGGCACCGGGGAGCTGTTTTTT. The chain is built from TRBV2 and TRBJ2-2; a possible D gene is TRBD2 (6 bases). This CDR3 has 16 residues. Germline V gene data show CDR1 as SNHLY and CDR2 as FYNNEI. V lost 6 bases to trimming and J lost 4 bases, with 18 bases between them.

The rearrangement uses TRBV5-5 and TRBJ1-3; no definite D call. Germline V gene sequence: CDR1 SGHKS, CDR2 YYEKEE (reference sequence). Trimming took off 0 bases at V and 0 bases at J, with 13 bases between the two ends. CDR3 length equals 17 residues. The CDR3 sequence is CASSLGNRFRSGNTIYF. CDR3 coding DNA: TGTGCCAGCAGCTTGGGGAACAGATTTCGCTCTGGAAACACCATATATTTT. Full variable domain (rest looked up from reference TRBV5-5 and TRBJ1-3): DAGVTQSPTHLIKTRGQQVTLRCSPISGHKSVSWYQQVLGQGPQFIFQYYEKEERGRGNFPDRFSARQFPNYSSELNVNALLLGDSALYLCASSLGNRFRSGNTIYFGEGSWLTVV.

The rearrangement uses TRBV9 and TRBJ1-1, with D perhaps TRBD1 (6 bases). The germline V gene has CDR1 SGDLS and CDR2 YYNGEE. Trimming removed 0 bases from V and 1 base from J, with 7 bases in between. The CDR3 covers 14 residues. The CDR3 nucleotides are TGTGCCAGCAGCGTAGGACAGGCGAACACTGAAGCTTTCTTT. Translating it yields CASSVGQANTEAFF.

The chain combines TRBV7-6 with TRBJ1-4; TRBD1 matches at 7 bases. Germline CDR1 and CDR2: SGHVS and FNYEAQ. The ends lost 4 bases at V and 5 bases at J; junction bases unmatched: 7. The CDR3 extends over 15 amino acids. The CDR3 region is CASSSSGGGNEKLFF. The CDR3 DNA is TGTGCCAGCAGCTCTTCAGGGGGTGGGAATGAAAAACTGTTTTTT.

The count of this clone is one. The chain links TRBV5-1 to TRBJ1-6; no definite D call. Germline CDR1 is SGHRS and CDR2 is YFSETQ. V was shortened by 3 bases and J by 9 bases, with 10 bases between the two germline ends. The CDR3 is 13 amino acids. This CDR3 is CASSSGNLSPLHF. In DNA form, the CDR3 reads TGCGCCAGCAGCTCGGGGAATCTTTCACCCCTCCACTTT.

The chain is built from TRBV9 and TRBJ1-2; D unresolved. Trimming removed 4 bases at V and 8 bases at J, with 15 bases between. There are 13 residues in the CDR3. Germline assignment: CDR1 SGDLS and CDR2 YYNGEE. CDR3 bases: TGTGCCAGCAGCCAGGAATCGATCGGCGGCTACACCTTC. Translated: CASSQESIGGYTF.

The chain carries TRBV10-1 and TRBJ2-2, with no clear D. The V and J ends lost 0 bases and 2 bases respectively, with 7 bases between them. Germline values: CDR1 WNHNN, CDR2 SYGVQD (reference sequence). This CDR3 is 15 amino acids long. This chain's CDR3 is CASSESIGNTGELFF. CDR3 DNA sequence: TGCGCCAGCAGTGAGTCTATTGGCAACACCGGGGAGCTGTTTTTT.

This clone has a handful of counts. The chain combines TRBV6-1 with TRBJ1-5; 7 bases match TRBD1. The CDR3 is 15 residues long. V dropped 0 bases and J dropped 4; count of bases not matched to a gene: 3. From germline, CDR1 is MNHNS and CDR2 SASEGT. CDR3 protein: CASSEAGQQNQPQHF. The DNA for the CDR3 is TGTGCCAGCAGTGAAGCGGGACAGCAAAATCAGCCCCAGCATTTT.

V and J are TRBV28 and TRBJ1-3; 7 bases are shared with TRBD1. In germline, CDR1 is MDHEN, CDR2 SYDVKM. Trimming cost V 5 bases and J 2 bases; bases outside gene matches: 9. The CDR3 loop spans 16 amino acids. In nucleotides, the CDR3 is TGTGCCAGCAGTCCAAGACAGGGTACCCCTGGAAACACCATATATTTT. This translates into CASSPRQGTPGNTIYF.

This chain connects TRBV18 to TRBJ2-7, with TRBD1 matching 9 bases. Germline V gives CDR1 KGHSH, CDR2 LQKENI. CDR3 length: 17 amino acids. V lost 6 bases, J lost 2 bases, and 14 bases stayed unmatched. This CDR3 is CASSYMSGQGIPYEQYF. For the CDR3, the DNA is TGTGCCAGCTCCTACATGTCCGGACAGGGGATTCCCTACGAGCAGTACTTC.

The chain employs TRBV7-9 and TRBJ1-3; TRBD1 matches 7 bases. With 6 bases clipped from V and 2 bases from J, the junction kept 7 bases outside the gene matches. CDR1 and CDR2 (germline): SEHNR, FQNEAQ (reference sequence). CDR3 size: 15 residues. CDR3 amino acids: CASSRTGVAGNTIYF. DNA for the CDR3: TGTGCCAGCAGTCGTACAGGGGTCGCTGGAAACACCATATATTTT.

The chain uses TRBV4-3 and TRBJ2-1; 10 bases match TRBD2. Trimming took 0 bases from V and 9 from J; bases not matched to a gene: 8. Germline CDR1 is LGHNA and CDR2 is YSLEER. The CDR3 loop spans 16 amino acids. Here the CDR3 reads CASSQDRPSGGREQFF. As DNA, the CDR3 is TGCGCCAGCAGCCAAGATAGGCCTAGCGGGGGCCGTGAGCAGTTCTTC.

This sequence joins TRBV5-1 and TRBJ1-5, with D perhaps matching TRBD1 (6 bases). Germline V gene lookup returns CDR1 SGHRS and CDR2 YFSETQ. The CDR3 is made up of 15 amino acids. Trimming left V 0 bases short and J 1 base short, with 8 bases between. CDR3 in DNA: TGCGCCAGCAGCTTGGGGACAGCAAGCAATCAGCCCCAGCATTTT. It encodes CASSLGTASNQPQHF.

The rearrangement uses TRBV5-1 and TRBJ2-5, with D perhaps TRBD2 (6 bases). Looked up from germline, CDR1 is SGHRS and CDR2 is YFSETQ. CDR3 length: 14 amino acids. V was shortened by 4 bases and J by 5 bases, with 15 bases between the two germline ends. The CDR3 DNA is TGCGCCAGCAGCCCCGGGACTCTGGTCGAGACCCAGTACTTC. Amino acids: CASSPGTLVETQYF.

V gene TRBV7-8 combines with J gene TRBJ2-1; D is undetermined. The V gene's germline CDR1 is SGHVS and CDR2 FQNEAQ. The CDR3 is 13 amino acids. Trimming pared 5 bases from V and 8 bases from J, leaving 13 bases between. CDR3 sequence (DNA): TGTGCCAGCAGCGCCTATTTACTGGATGAGCAGTTCTTC. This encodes CASSAYLLDEQFF.

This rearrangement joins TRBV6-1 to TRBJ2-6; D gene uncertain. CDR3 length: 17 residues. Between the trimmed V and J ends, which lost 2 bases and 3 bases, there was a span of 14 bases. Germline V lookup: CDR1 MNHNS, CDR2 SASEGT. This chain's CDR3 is CASSESWVLVGANVLTF. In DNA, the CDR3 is TGTGCCAGCAGTGAAAGTTGGGTGCTAGTTGGGGCCAACGTCCTGACTTTC.

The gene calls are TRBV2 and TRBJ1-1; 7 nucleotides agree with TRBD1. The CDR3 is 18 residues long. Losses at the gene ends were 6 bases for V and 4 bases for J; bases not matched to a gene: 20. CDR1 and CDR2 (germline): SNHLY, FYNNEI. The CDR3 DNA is TGTGCCAGCAGAGCCAAAACAGGGGTAGGTTTCTCCGTCACTGAAGCTTTCTTT. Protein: CASRAKTGVGFSVTEAFF.

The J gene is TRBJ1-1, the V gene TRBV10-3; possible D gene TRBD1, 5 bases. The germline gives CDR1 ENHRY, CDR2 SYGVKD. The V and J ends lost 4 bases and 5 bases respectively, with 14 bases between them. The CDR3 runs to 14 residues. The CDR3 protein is CAISGPVGGTEAFF. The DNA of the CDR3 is TGTGCCATCAGTGGCCCTGTGGGGGGGACTGAAGCTTTCTTT.